In its sample, the clone carrying this T cell receptor (beta chain) was seen many times. No antigen is known for it. Sample time point: sample taken at primary tumor resection. Frozen PBMC, nontumor lung or tumor provided whole RNA, which was sequenced unsorted. Germline CDR1 SGHRS, CDR2 YFSETQ. The CDR3 totals 14 residues. The J segment lost 9 bases and the V segment lost 0 bases, leaving 7 bases of the junction unmatched. The data are from a study of spatial heterogeneity in lung cancer. Background on the study: Raw reads showed each unique TCR and UMI combination turning up more than ten times on average.

Study-wide findings and caveats: Intratumoral expanded alpha and beta TCR counts were found to track tumor mutation counts.

The presence of a unique molecular identifier marked each TCR cDNA molecule. TCRdb ran MiXCR on the 5' RACE reads and lists one entry per CDR3 protein. This sample has about 100,000 distinct CDR3 sequences, with about 4.4% found just once. The receptor comes from a male donor with early-stage non-small cell lung cancer. This sample comprised lung tumor tissue, obtained at surgery. The chain joins TRBV5-1 to TRBJ1-1; TRBD1 matches at 8 bases. Here the CDR3 DNA reads TGCGCCAGCAGCTTGGACCCTACAGGGGGAAAAGCTTTCTTT. Translation gives CASSLDPTGGKAFF. The whole variable domain, remainder taken from reference TRBV5-1 and TRBJ1-1, is KAGVTQTPRYLIKTRGQQVTLSCSPISGHRSVSWYQQTPGQGLQFLFEYFSETQRNKGNFPGRFSGRQFSNSRSEMNVSTLELGDSALYLCASSLDPTGGKAFFGQGTRLTVV.